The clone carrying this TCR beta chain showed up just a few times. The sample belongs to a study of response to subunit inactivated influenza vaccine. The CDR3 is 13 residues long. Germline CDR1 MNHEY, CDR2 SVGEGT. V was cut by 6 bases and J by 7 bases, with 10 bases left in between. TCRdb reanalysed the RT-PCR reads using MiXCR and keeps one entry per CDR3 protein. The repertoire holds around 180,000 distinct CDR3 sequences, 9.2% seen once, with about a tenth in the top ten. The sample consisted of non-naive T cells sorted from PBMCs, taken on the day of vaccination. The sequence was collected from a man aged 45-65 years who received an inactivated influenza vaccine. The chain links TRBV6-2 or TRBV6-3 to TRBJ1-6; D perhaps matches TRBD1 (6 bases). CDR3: CASRSDRNSPLHF. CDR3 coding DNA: TGTGCCAGCAGGTCTGACAGGAATTCACCCCTCCACTTT.